The entry that follows covers one TCR beta chain sequence. Only in-frame clones appear in the TCRdb table, and some are missing; sequencing was by immunoSEQ multiplex PCR. The data contain some 200,000 clones, 80% of them singletons. This entry is derived from a study of blood T cell repertoires in COVID-19. Looking at the study overall: Collection of acute and convalescent COVID-19 samples took place in the United States, Italy and Spain. From T cells, B-cell-depleted T cells, or PBMCs came the material, which was cDNA or gDNA.

Germline assignment: CDR1 SGHDN and CDR2 FVKESK. V trimming: 6 bases; J trimming: 4 bases; junction bases outside the gene matches: 10. CDR3 length: 16 amino acids. The study recruited people aged roughly 18 to 95 years across about two dozen US areas. Cohort allocation depended upon clinical history that participants reported. Source material: PBMCs or T cells enriched from blood (not recorded which). The chain recombines TRBV14 with TRBJ2-1; 9 bases are shared with TRBD2. The sequence came from a woman aged 40 to 50 with acute COVID-19. CDR3 loop: CASSQLIAGVYNEQFF. In DNA form, the CDR3 reads TGTGCCAGCAGTCAACTTATAGCGGGAGTTTACAATGAGCAGTTCTTC. Looking up the rest from reference TRBV14 and TRBJ2-1 gives the full variable domain: EAGVTQFPSHSVIEKGQTVTLRCDPISGHDNLYWYRRVMGKEIKFLLHFVKESKQDESGMPNNRFLAERTGGTYSTLKVQPAELEDSGVYFCASSQLIAGVYNEQFFGPGTRLTVL.